The clone carrying this T cell receptor (beta chain) was seen a handful of times. The authors ran a second PCR of roughly 6 to 12 cycles using a sample-barcoded 5' primer and a J-beta primer mix. From the 5' RACE reads, TCRdb called clonotypes with MiXCR, one entry per CDR3 protein. The sample records about 770,000 distinct CDR3 sequences, around two fifths being singletons. With 8 bases removed from V and 8 bases from J, the gap between germline ends came to 16 bases. Germline V lookup: CDR1 LGHDT, CDR2 YNNKEL (reference sequence). This CDR3 spans 13 amino acids. These data come from a study of blood T cells in healthy people across ages.

Sequencing was carried out using blood. This clonotype originated in a man in his sixties in good health. The rearrangement joins TRBV3-1 to TRBJ2-4; a possible D gene is TRBD2 (6 bases). Written as DNA, the CDR3 is TGTGCCAGCTCCTACGGAGGGGTGGACATTCAGTACTTC. Amino acids: CASSYGGVDIQYF.